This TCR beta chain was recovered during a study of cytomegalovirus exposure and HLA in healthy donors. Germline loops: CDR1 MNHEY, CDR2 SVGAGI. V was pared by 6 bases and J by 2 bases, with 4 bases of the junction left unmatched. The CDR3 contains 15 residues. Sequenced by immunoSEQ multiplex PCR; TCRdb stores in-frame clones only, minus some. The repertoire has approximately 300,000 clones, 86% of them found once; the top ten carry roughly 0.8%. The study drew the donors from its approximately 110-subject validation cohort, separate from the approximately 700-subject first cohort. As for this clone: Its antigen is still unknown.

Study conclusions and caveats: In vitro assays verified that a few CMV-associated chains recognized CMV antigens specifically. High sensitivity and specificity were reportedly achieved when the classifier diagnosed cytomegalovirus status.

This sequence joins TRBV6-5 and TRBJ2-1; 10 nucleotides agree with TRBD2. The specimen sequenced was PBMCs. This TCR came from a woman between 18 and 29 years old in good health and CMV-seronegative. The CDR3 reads CASRALAGAYNEQFF. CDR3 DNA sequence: TGTGCCAGCAGAGCCCTAGCGGGAGCCTACAATGAGCAGTTCTTC.